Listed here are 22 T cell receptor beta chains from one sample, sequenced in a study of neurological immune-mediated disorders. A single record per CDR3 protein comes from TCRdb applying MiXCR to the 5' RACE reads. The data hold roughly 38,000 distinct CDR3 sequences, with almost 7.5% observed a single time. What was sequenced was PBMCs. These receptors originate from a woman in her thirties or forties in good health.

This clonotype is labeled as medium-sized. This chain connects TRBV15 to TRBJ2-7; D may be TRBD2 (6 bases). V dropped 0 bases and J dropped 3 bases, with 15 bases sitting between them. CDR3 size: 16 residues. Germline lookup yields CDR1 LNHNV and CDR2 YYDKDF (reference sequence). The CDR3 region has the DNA TGTGCCACCAGCAGAGATGTCGTCGTGGGGGGCTACGAGCAGTACTTC. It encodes CATSRDVVVGGYEQYF.

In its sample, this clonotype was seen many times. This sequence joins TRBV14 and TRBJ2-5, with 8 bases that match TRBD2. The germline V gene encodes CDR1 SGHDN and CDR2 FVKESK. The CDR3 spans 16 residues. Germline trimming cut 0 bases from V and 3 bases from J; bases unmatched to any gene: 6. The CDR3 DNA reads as TGTGCCAGCAGCCAAGATCGCGCGGGGGGAAAAGAGACCCAGTACTTC. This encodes CASSQDRAGGKETQYF. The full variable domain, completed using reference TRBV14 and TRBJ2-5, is EAGVTQFPSHSVIEKGQTVTLRCDPISGHDNLYWYRRVMGKEIKFLLHFVKESKQDESGMPNNRFLAERTGGTYSTLKVQPAELEDSGVYFCASSQDRAGGKETQYFGPGTRLLVL.

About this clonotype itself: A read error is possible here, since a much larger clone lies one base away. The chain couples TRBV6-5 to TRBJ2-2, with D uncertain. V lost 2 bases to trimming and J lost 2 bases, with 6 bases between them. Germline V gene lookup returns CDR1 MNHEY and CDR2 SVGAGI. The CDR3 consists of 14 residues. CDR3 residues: CASSYTVNTGELFF. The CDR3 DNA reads TGTGCCAGCAGTTACACGGTCAACACCGGGGAGCTGTTTTTT.

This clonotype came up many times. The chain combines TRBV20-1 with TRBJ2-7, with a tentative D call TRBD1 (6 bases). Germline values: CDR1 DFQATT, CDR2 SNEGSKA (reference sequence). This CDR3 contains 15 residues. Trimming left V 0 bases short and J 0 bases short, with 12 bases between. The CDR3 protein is CSARDGQGSSYEQYV. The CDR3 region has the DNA TGCAGTGCTAGAGATGGGCAGGGGAGCTCCTACGAGCAGTACGTC.

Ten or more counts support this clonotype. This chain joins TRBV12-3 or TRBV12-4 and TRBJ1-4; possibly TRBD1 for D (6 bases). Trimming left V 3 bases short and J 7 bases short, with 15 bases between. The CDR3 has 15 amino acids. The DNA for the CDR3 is TGTGCCAGCAGTTTGTCAGGAACAGGGTCTGAAAAACTGTTTTTT. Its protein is CASSLSGTGSEKLFF.

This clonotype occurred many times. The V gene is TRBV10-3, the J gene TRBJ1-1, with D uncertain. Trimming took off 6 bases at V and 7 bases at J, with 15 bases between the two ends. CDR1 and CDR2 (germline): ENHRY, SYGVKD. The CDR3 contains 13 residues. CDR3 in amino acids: CAISEPPGVEAFF. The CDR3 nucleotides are TGTGCCATCAGCGAGCCCCCCGGCGTTGAAGCTTTCTTT.

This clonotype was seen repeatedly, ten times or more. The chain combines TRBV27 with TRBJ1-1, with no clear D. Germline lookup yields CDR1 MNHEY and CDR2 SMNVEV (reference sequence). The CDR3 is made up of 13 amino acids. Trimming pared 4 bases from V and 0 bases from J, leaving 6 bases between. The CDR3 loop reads CASSSLLNTEAFF. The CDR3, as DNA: TGTGCCAGCAGTTCTCTGTTGAACACTGAAGCTTTCTTT.

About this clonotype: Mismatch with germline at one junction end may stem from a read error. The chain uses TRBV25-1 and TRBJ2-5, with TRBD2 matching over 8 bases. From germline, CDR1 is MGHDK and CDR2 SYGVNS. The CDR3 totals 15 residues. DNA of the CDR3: TGTGCCAACAGTGCCATCGAGATCGGGGGGGATACCCAGTACTTC. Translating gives CANSAIEIGGDTQYF.

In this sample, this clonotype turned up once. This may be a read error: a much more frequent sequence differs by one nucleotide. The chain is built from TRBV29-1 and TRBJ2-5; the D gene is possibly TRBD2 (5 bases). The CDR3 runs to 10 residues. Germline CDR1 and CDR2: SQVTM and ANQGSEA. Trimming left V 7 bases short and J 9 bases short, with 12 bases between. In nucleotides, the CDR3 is TGCAGCGCTGAGCGGCGGGCCCAGTACTTC. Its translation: CSAERRAQYF.

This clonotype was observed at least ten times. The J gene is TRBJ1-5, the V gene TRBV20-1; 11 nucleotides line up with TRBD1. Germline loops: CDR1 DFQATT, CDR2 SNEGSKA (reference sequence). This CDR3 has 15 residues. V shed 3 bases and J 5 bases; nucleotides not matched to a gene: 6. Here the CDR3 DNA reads TGCAGTGCTAGGCGGGACAGGGGGGAACATCAGCCCCAGCATTTT. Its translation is CSARRDRGEHQPQHF.

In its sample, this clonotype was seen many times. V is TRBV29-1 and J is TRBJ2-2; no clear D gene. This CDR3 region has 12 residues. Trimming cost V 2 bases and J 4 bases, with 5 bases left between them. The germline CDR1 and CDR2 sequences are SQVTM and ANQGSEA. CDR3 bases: TGCAGCGTTGAACCCGGCACCGGGGAGCTGTTTTTT. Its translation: CSVEPGTGELFF.

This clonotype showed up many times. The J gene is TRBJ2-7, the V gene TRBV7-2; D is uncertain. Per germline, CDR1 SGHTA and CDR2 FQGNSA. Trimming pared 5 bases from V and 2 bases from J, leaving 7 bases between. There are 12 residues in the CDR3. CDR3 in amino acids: CASSEQTYEQYF. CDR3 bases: TGTGCCAGCAGCGAACAGACCTACGAGCAGTACTTC.

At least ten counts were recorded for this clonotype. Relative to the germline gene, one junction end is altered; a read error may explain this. Here the CDR3 reads CVSSPGRGQVGTEAFF. The DNA for the CDR3 is TGCGTCAGCAGCCCGGGACGGGGTCAGGTCGGCACTGAAGCTTTCTTT. This chain joins TRBV5-1 and TRBJ1-1; D may be TRBD1 (5 bases). CDR1 is SGHRS, CDR2 YFSETQ, per germline. The CDR3 extends over 16 amino acids.

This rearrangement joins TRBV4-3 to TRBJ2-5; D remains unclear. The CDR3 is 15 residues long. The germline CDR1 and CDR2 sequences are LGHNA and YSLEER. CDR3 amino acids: CDRSQGNYLDETQYF. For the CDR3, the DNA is TGCGACAGAAGCCAAGGGAATTATCTTGATGAGACCCAGTACTTC.

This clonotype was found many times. CDR3 in amino acids: CASSYTGANQETQYF. For the CDR3, the DNA is TGTGCCAGCAGCTACACCGGGGCAAATCAAGAGACCCAGTACTTC. The chain has TRBV4-2 and TRBJ2-5; D possibly uses TRBD1 or TRBD2 (5 bases each). The CDR3 totals 15 residues. Germline V gene lookup returns CDR1 LGHNA and CDR2 YNFKEQ. The V and J ends lost 5 bases and 2 bases respectively, with 15 bases between them.

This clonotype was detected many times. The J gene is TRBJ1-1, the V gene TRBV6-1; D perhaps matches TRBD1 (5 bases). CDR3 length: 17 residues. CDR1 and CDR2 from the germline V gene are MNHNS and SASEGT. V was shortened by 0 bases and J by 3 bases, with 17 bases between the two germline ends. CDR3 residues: CASSEAKGWVRDTEAFF. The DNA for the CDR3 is TGTGCCAGCAGTGAAGCGAAGGGGTGGGTTCGGGACACTGAAGCTTTCTTT.

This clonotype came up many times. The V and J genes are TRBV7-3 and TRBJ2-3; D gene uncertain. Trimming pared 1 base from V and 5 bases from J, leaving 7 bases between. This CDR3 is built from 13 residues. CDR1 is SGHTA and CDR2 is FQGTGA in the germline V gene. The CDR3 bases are TGTGCCAGCAGCTTAATATCTGGAGATACGCAGTATTTT. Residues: CASSLISGDTQYF.

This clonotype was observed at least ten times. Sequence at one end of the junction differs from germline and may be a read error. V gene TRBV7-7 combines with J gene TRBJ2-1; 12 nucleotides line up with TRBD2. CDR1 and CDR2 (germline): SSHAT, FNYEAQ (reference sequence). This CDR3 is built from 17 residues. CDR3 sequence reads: CASSLSSGRALWGEQFF. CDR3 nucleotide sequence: TGTGCTAGCAGCTTGTCTAGCGGGAGGGCCTTGTGGGGTGAGCAGTTCTTC.

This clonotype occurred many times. The CDR3 region is CATSRDGANVLTF. CDR3 sequence (DNA): TGTGCCACCAGCAGAGATGGGGCCAACGTCCTGACTTTC. The chain carries TRBV15 and TRBJ2-6; D is unclear. Trimming removed 0 bases from V and 3 bases from J, with 0 bases in between. CDR1 is LNHNV, CDR2 YYDKDF, per germline (reference sequence). CDR3 length: 13 residues.

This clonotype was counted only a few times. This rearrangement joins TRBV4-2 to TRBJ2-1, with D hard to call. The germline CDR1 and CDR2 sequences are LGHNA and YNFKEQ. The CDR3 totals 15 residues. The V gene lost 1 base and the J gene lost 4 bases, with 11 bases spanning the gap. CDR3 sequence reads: CASSQGIGEYNEQFF. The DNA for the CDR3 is TGTGCCAGCAGCCAAGGAATAGGCGAGTACAATGAGCAGTTCTTC.

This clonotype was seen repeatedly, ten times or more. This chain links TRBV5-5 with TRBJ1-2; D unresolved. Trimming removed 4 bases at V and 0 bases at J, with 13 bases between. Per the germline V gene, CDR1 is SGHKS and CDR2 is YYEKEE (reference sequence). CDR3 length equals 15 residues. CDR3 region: CASSPPGVANYGYTF. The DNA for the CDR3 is TGTGCCAGCAGCCCCCCGGGAGTAGCTAACTATGGCTACACCTTC.

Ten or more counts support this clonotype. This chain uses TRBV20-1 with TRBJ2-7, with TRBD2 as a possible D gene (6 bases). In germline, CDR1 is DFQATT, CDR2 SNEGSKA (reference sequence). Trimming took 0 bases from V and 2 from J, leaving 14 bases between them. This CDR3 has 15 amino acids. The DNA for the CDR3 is TGCAGTGCTAGAGATTTGCGGGAAGCCACCTACGAGCAGTACTTC. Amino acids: CSARDLREATYEQYF.